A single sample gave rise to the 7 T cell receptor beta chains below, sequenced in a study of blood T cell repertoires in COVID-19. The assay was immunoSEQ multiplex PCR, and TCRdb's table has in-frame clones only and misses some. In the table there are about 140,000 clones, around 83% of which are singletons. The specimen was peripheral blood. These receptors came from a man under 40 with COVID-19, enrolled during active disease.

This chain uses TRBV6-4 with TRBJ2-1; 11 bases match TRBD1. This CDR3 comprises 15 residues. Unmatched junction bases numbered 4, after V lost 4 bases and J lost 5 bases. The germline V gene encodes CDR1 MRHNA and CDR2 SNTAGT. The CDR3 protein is CASSVDRGPHNEQFF. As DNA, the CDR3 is TGTGCCAGCAGTGTGGACAGGGGGCCGCACAATGAGCAGTTCTTC.

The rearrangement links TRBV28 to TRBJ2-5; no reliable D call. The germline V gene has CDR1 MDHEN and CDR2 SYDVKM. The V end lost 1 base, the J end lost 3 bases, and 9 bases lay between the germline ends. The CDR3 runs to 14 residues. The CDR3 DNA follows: TGTGCCAGCAGTTTATCGACAATTGAAGAGACCCAGTACTTC. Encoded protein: CASSLSTIEETQYF.

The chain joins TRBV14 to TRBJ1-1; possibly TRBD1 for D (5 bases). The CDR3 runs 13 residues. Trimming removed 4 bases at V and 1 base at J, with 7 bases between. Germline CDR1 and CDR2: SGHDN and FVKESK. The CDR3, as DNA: TGTGCCAGCAGCCGGGGGGGGAACACTGAAGCTTTCTTT. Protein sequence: CASSRGGNTEAFF.

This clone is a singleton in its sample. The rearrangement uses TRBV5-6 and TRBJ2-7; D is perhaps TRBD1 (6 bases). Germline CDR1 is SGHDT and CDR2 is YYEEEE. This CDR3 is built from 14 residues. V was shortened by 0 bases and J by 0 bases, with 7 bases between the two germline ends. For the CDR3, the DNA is TGTGCCAGCAGCTTGGGGACAGACTCCTACGAGCAGTACTTC. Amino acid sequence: CASSLGTDSYEQYF.

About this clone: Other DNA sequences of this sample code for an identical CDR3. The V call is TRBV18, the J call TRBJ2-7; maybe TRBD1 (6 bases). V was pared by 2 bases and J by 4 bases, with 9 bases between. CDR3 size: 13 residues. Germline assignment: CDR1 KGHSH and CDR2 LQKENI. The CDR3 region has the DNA TGTGCCAGCTCACCAGCACAGGGTTACGAGCAGTACTTC. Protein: CASSPAQGYEQYF.

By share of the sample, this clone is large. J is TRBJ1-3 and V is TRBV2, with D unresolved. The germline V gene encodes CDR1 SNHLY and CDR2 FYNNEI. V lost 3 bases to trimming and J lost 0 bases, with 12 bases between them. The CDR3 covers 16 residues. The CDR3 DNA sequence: TGTGCCAGCAGTGACCAGGCCGCTGGCTCTGGAAACACCATATATTTT. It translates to CASSDQAAGSGNTIYF.

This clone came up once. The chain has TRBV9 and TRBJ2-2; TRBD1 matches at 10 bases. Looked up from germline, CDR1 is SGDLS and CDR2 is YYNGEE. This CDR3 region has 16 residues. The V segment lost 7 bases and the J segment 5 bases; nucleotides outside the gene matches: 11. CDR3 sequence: CASSVSGTGATGELFF. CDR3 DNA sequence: TGTGCCAGCTCCGTTTCCGGGACAGGGGCTACCGGGGAGCTGTTTTTT.